These 26 T cell receptor beta chains share one sample of origin, sequenced in a study of OX40 agonist ivuxolimab in advanced cancers. Libraries were prepared by immunoSEQ multiplex PCR; TCRdb keeps only in-frame clonotypes and omits some of them. Of roughly 67,000 clones listed, 88% are singletons. This sample comprised CD4+ or CD8+ T cells sorted from blood, obtained in a trial of the OX40 agonist ivuxolimab. The source is an adult with an advanced solid tumor such as melanoma, head and neck, liver or kidney cancer.

This chain connects TRBV6-5 to TRBJ1-3; no firm D call. The CDR3 spans 14 residues. CDR1 MNHEY and CDR2 SVGAGI come from the germline V gene. V lost 6 bases and J lost 4, with 13 bases in between. In DNA, the CDR3 is TGTGCCAGCAGCCTGGACCGGGCGGGAAACACCATATATTTT. It yields the protein CASSLDRAGNTIYF.

The chain combines TRBV6-6 with TRBJ1-2; D is possibly TRBD1 (6 bases). This CDR3 comprises 15 residues. Germline lookup yields CDR1 MNHNY and CDR2 SVGAGI (reference sequence). The V end was cut by 0 bases, the J end by 4 bases, with 12 bases between. The CDR3 is CASSYSGTSFYGYTF. The CDR3 region has the DNA TGTGCCAGCAGTTACTCAGGGACATCCTTCTATGGCTACACCTTC.

The chain recombines TRBV2 with TRBJ1-1; no reliable D call. Germline V CDR1 and CDR2: SNHLY, FYNNEI. V lost 4 bases and J 5 bases, leaving 14 bases between the germline ends. The CDR3 length is 14 residues. The CDR3 nucleotides read TGTGCCAGCAGTGTAAGGCTGGGGAGGACTGAAGCTTTCTTT. Its translation is CASSVRLGRTEAFF. The variable domain in full, with the rest retrieved from reference TRBV2 and TRBJ1-1, is EPEVTQTPSHQVTQMGQEVILRCVPISNHLYFYWYRQILGQKVEFLVSFYNNEISEKSEIFDDQFSVERPDGSNFTLKIRSTKLEDSAMYFCASSVRLGRTEAFFGQGTRLTVV.

The genes are TRBV29-1 and TRBJ1-2; 11 positions agree with TRBD1. V trimming: 6 bases; J trimming: 5 bases; junction bases outside the gene matches: 8. Germline V gene lookup returns CDR1 SQVTM and CDR2 ANQGSEA. This CDR3 is 14 amino acids long. The CDR3 spells CSVDGQGAGYGYTF. The CDR3 DNA sequence: TGCAGCGTGGATGGACAGGGGGCAGGGTATGGCTACACCTTC.

CDR3 in DNA: TGTGCCAGCAGCCAAGAAGGAGGGGCCCTTTCCTCCTACGAGCAGTACTTC. Residues: CASSQEGGALSSYEQYF. This chain links TRBV14 with TRBJ2-7; tentatively, D is TRBD2 (6 bases). The germline gives CDR1 SGHDN, CDR2 FVKESK. The germline V and J ends were trimmed by 0 bases and 0 bases, with 15 bases remaining between them. This CDR3 contains 17 residues.

By sample share, this clone is medium-sized (0.01 to 0.1%). V usage is TRBV7-8 and J usage is TRBJ1-1; no clear D gene. Trimming stripped 3 bases from V and 0 bases from J, with 2 bases between. Per the germline V gene, CDR1 is SGHVS and CDR2 is FQNEAQ. The CDR3 covers 12 residues. CDR3 loop: CASSFMNTEAFF. CDR3 in DNA: TGTGCCAGCAGCTTTATGAACACTGAAGCTTTCTTT.

The V and J genes are TRBV29-1 and TRBJ2-3; D remains unclear. The ends were cut back, 7 bases at V and 1 base at J, with 9 bases in the middle. The V gene's germline CDR1 is SQVTM and CDR2 ANQGSEA. The CDR3 is 12 amino acids. CDR3 sequence: CSALSGTDTQYF. CDR3 nucleotide sequence: TGCAGCGCCCTCTCAGGCACAGATACGCAGTATTTT.

The gene calls are TRBV4-1 and TRBJ1-1; 9 bases are shared with TRBD1. The germline V gene has CDR1 MGHRA and CDR2 YSYEKL. This CDR3 has 16 amino acids. J lost 1 base, V lost 0 bases, and 3 bases had no gene match. Here the CDR3 DNA reads TGCGCCAGCAGCCAAGATACAGGGGGCGGGAACACTGAAGCTTTCTTT. This sequence encodes CASSQDTGGGNTEAFF.

The chain has TRBV7-8 and TRBJ1-3; a weak D match, TRBD1 (5 bases). CDR1 and CDR2 (germline): SGHVS, FQNEAQ. The V end lost 4 bases, the J end lost 0 bases, and 19 bases lay between the germline ends. The CDR3 is made up of 18 amino acids. The CDR3 coding sequence is TGTGCCAGCAGCTCGACGCTCAGGGCTATGAACTCTGGAAACACCATATATTTT. Its protein product is CASSSTLRAMNSGNTIYF.

The gene calls are TRBV29-1 and TRBJ1-1; 7 bases are shared with TRBD1. Per the germline V gene, CDR1 is SQVTM and CDR2 is ANQGSEA. The CDR3 has 13 amino acids. The V gene end was trimmed by 5 bases and the J gene end by 4 bases; junction bases not matched to a gene: 7. CDR3 sequence (DNA): TGCAGCGTTCTGAGACAGGGAGGCACTGAAGCTTTCTTT. Residues: CSVLRQGGTEAFF.

The chain couples TRBV27 to TRBJ1-4; perhaps TRBD1 as D (5 bases). The CDR3 has 15 amino acids. Trimming stripped 4 bases from V and 0 bases from J, with 9 bases between. From germline, CDR1 is MNHEY and CDR2 SMNVEV (reference sequence). The CDR3 spells CASSSTDATNEKLFF. The CDR3 bases are TGTGCCAGCAGTTCGACAGATGCAACTAATGAAAAACTGTTTTTT.

Only a few counts were recorded for this clone. The J gene is TRBJ2-1, the V gene TRBV6-5; D not resolved. Trimming pared 5 bases from V and 6 bases from J, leaving 5 bases between. The CDR3 is 11 amino acids. Germline-derived CDR1 and CDR2 are MNHEY and SVGAGI. CDR3 sequence reads: CASSPANEQFF. The CDR3 bases are TGTGCCAGCAGTCCCGCCAATGAGCAGTTCTTC.

This chain uses TRBV6-6 with TRBJ1-2; 7 bases map to TRBD1. The CDR3 is 14 residues long. After removal of 5 bases from V and 5 bases from J, the junction contained 8 bases not matched to a gene. Germline V lookup: CDR1 MNHNY, CDR2 SVGAGI (reference sequence). The CDR3: CASSGQENPYGYTF. The CDR3 nucleotides are TGTGCCAGCAGTGGACAGGAGAATCCGTATGGCTACACCTTC.

This CDR3 reads CASSLANYNEQFF. The CDR3 DNA follows: TGTGCCAGCAGCTTGGCCAACTACAATGAGCAGTTCTTC. The rearrangement joins TRBV5-4 to TRBJ2-1; unclear D gene. The germline CDR1 and CDR2 sequences are SGHNT and YYREEE (reference sequence). The V gene lost 0 bases and the J gene lost 3 bases, with 4 bases spanning the gap. The CDR3 covers 13 residues.

The V and J genes are TRBV11-2 and TRBJ2-3, with a possible D match to TRBD2 (6 bases). This CDR3 contains 16 residues. V was cut by 5 bases and J by 3 bases, with 18 bases left in between. The germline gives CDR1 SGHAT, CDR2 FQNNGV. The CDR3 nucleotides read TGTGCCAGCAGCCGTCAGAGCGGAGGGCTGACAGATACGCAGTATTTT. Residues: CASSRQSGGLTDTQYF.

The chain recombines TRBV27 with TRBJ1-2; 8 bases line up with TRBD1. V dropped 2 bases and J dropped 6; count of bases not matched to a gene: 11. This CDR3 is built from 16 residues. CDR1 is MNHEY and CDR2 is SMNVEV in the germline V gene (reference sequence). This CDR3 reads CASSLRRAGGADGYTF. The CDR3 DNA reads TGTGCCAGCAGTTTAAGGCGGGCAGGGGGCGCCGATGGCTACACCTTC.

The gene calls are TRBV5-5 and TRBJ1-2, with 11 bases matching TRBD1. The CDR3 contains 17 residues. V gave up 3 bases and J gave up 2 bases; unmatched junction bases: 9. The V gene's germline CDR1 is SGHKS and CDR2 YYEKEE (reference sequence). DNA of the CDR3: TGTGCCAGCAGCTCTCGGACAGGGGGCGCGGGAAACTATGGCTACACCTTC. It yields the protein CASSSRTGGAGNYGYTF.

This sequence joins TRBV6-5 and TRBJ2-7; 8 bases are shared with TRBD2. Germline assignment: CDR1 MNHEY and CDR2 SVGAGI. This CDR3 is 15 amino acids long. With 2 bases clipped from V and 9 bases from J, the junction kept 12 bases outside the gene matches. CDR3 sequence: CASSYGGSGVGMQYF. CDR3 DNA sequence: TGTGCCAGCAGTTACGGCGGTAGCGGGGTTGGAATGCAGTACTTC.

This chain joins TRBV2 and TRBJ2-5; D remains unclear. The CDR3 covers 13 residues. CDR1 is SNHLY and CDR2 is FYNNEI in the germline V gene. Trimming took off 1 base at V and 2 bases at J, with 5 bases between the two ends. CDR3 nucleotides: TGTGCCAGCAGTGAAGAAGCTCAAGAGACCCAGTACTTC. Translating gives CASSEEAQETQYF.

V and J are TRBV7-8 and TRBJ2-7; 8 bases are shared with TRBD1. Germline CDR1 is SGHVS and CDR2 is FQNEAQ. The CDR3 runs 14 residues. The trim removed 3 bases at V and 5 bases at J, leaving 6 bases unmatched. The CDR3 nucleotides read TGTGCCAGCAGCTTGCGAGGACAGGGAAACGAGCAGTACTTC. It yields the protein CASSLRGQGNEQYF. Combining the CDR3 with reference TRBV7-8 and TRBJ2-7 gives the whole variable domain GAGVSQSPRYKVAKRGQDVALRCDPISGHVSLFWYQQALGQGPEFLTYFQNEAQLDKSGLPSDRFFAERPEGSVSTLKIQRTQQEDSAVYLCASSLRGQGNEQYFGPGTRLTVT.

The chain links TRBV30 to TRBJ1-4; no reliable D call. This CDR3 is built from 13 residues. Trimming removed 0 bases at V and 7 bases at J, with 9 bases between. Looked up from germline, CDR1 is GTSNPN and CDR2 is SVGIG (reference sequence). The CDR3 DNA follows: TGTGCCTGGAGTGTGGTATTGGGTGAAAAACTGTTTTTT. Translating it yields CAWSVVLGEKLFF.

In this sample, this clone turned up once. The chain links TRBV10-3 to TRBJ2-1; tentatively, D is TRBD1 or TRBD2 (5 bases each). The germline V gene encodes CDR1 ENHRY and CDR2 SYGVKD. The V gene lost 2 bases and the J gene lost 3 bases, with 11 bases spanning the gap. The length of the CDR3 is 15 residues. This CDR3 reads CAISERGVGYNEQFF. CDR3 coding DNA: TGTGCCATCAGTGAGAGAGGGGTAGGCTACAATGAGCAGTTCTTC.

V usage is TRBV9 and J usage is TRBJ1-1, with 8 bases lining up with TRBD1. Germline V lookup: CDR1 SGDLS, CDR2 YYNGEE. The CDR3 covers 13 residues. Trimming at V came to 4 bases and at J to 5 bases, leaving 4 bases not matched to a gene. CDR3 protein: CASSLGQGTEAFF. The CDR3 DNA sequence: TGTGCCAGCAGCTTAGGACAGGGAACTGAAGCTTTCTTT. Variable domain in full (rest from reference TRBV9 and TRBJ1-1): DSGVTQTPKHLITATGQRVTLRCSPRSGDLSVYWYQQSLDQGLQFLIQYYNGEERAKGNILERFSAQQFPDLHSELNLSSLELGDSALYFCASSLGQGTEAFFGQGTRLTVV.

CDR3 nucleotide sequence: TGTGCCAGTAGTGTCCACAGGACGTCTAGCACAGATACGCAGTATTTT. It is translated as CASSVHRTSSTDTQYF. This chain joins TRBV19 and TRBJ2-3; the D gene is possibly TRBD1 (5 bases). Germline V gene data show CDR1 as LNHDA and CDR2 as SQIVND (reference sequence). With 5 bases removed from V and 0 bases from J, the gap between germline ends came to 15 bases. The CDR3 sequence is 16 residues long.

The V call is TRBV7-3, the J call TRBJ2-7, with unresolved D. V was clipped by 5 bases and J by 0 bases, with 14 bases between them. The CDR3 sequence is 15 residues long. CDR1 SGHTA and CDR2 FQGTGA come from the germline V gene. Here the CDR3 reads CASSPQPVRSYEQYF. The CDR3 nucleotides read TGTGCCAGCAGCCCGCAGCCAGTCCGCTCCTACGAGCAGTACTTC.

This sequence joins TRBV28 and TRBJ2-7; D may be TRBD1 (6 bases). CDR1 is MDHEN, CDR2 SYDVKM, per germline. Trimming removed 5 bases at V and 4 bases at J, with 9 bases between. The CDR3 is made up of 12 amino acids. As DNA, the CDR3 is TGTGCCAGCAGTGTGACAGGATACGAGCAGTACTTC. It encodes CASSVTGYEQYF.